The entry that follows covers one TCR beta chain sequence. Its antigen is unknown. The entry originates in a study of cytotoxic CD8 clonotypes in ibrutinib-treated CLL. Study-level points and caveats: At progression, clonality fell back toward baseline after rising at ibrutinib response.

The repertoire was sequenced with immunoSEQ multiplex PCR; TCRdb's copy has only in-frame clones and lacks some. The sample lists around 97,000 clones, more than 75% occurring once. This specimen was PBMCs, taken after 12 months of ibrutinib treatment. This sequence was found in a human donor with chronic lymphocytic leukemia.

The chain's CDR3 is CASSPAGPTPLHF. CDR3 DNA: TGTGCCAGCAGCCCTGCGGGCCCAACACCCCTCCACTTT. The V call is TRBV7-9, the J call TRBJ1-6; D is ambiguous. This CDR3 has 13 amino acids. V lost 5 bases and J lost 11, with 13 bases in between. CDR1 and CDR2 (germline): SEHNR, FQNEAQ (reference sequence).